This T cell receptor beta chain was identified in a study of relationships among human T cell subsets. Study-level results: No significant subset differences appeared in V, D, J use, CDR3 length or N-additions.

The length of the CDR3 is 15 residues. CDR1 is MNHNS, CDR2 SASEGT, per germline. V lost 6 bases, J lost 1 base, and 16 bases lay in between. Semiquantitative ARM-PCR amplified T cell receptor alpha and beta CDR3 regions from mRNA. Tagged nested gene-specific primers were used first, then communal superprimers amplified exponentially. TCRdb re-called the multiplex PCR reads through MiXCR, storing one row per CDR3 protein. Among fewer than 15,000 distinct CDR3 sequences listed, roughly 62% were seen once. This clonotype was found once. Its matching antigen is unknown. After CD25, CD56 and CD294 bead selections, the flow-through was collected as Th1 cells.

Sequencing was performed on CD4+ Th1 cells sorted from blood. The clonotype comes from a man aged 35-49 years in good health. The V call is TRBV6-1, the J call TRBJ2-7; D may correspond to TRBD1 or TRBD2 (7 bases each). CDR3 coding DNA: TGTGCCAGCAGCGGAGCGGGGACAGCGTCCTACGAGCAGTACTTC. Translated: CASSGAGTASYEQYF.